Listed here are 10 T cell receptor beta chains from one sample, sequenced in a study of CD4+ T cells in melanoma. The data were produced by immunoSEQ multiplex PCR, yet TCRdb's version contains in-frame clones alone and is incomplete. The sample includes 120,000 to 150,000 clones, 80% to 95% of them seen just once. These receptors were collected from a human donor with melanoma.

The chain links TRBV6-6 to TRBJ1-5, with D unresolved. Per germline, CDR1 MNHNY and CDR2 SVGAGI (reference sequence). Trimming removed 6 bases from V and 0 bases from J, with 12 bases in between. This CDR3 comprises 15 residues. CDR3 residues: CASSGSGNSNQPQHF. In nucleotides, the CDR3 is TGTGCCAGCAGCGGGTCCGGGAATAGCAATCAGCCCCAGCATTTT.

CDR3 DNA sequence: TGTGCCAGCAGCTTAAATCTCCTTAACGGGGAGCTGTTTTTT. This translates into CASSLNLLNGELFF. V usage is TRBV7-2 and J usage is TRBJ2-2; D uncertain. Germline lookup yields CDR1 SGHTA and CDR2 FQGNSA. Trimming took 2 bases from V and 7 from J, leaving 11 bases between them. CDR3 size: 14 residues.

This sequence joins TRBV10-2 and TRBJ1-1; TRBD1 might be the D (5 bases). Trimming shortened V by 4 bases and J by 5 bases, and 11 bases separated the two germline ends. CDR1 and CDR2 from the germline V gene are WSHSY and SAAADI. This CDR3 has 13 amino acids. CDR3 bases: TGCGCCAGCAGTGTCTCGGGGGGTACTGAAGCTTTCTTT. Protein product: CASSVSGGTEAFF.

This chain joins TRBV7-2 and TRBJ2-7, with D unclear. Trimming cost V 1 base and J 3 bases, with 10 bases left between them. Germline V gene data show CDR1 as SGHTA and CDR2 as FQGNSA. The CDR3 loop spans 14 amino acids. This CDR3 reads CASSLEVRFYEQYF. CDR3 in DNA: TGTGCCAGCAGCTTAGAGGTCAGGTTCTACGAGCAGTACTTC.

CDR3 residues: CASSPTADNYGYTF. In nucleotides, the CDR3 is TGTGCCAGCAGCCCCACGGCGGACAACTATGGCTACACCTTC. The rearrangement uses TRBV7-6 and TRBJ1-2; D unresolved. Trimming removed 5 bases from V and 2 bases from J, with 12 bases in between. Germline V gene data show CDR1 as SGHVS and CDR2 as FNYEAQ. This CDR3 is built from 14 residues.

The rearrangement links TRBV5-5 to TRBJ1-5; no clear D gene. V was pared by 0 bases and J by 2 bases, with 9 bases between. This CDR3 contains 15 residues. CDR1 and CDR2 from the germline V gene are SGHKS and YYEKEE (reference sequence). The CDR3 loop reads CASSLGRVGNQPQHF. CDR3 DNA: TGTGCCAGCAGCTTGGGAAGGGTCGGCAATCAGCCCCAGCATTTT.

V gene TRBV30 combines with J gene TRBJ1-2, with unresolved D. Trimming shortened V by 0 bases and J by 4 bases, and 9 bases separated the two germline ends. This CDR3 has 13 residues. Germline CDR1 is GTSNPN and CDR2 is SVGIG (reference sequence). CDR3: CAWSVGRSYGYTF. The CDR3 nucleotides are TGTGCCTGGAGTGTAGGCAGAAGCTATGGCTACACCTTC.

The gene calls are TRBV2 and TRBJ1-1; TRBD1 matches 7 bases. The ends lost 6 bases at V and 5 bases at J; junction bases unmatched: 6. Per germline, CDR1 SNHLY and CDR2 FYNNEI. The CDR3 length is 13 residues. The CDR3 spells CASRSEGATEAFF. CDR3 bases: TGTGCCAGCAGGTCGGAGGGGGCGACTGAAGCTTTCTTT.

This chain joins TRBV19 and TRBJ2-2; D gene ambiguous. The germline CDR1 and CDR2 sequences are LNHDA and SQIVND (reference sequence). V was shortened by 3 bases and J by 9 bases, with 2 bases between the two germline ends. CDR3 length: 10 residues. This CDR3 is CASSIWELFF. The CDR3 DNA is TGTGCCAGTAGTATTTGGGAGCTGTTTTTT.

The chain joins TRBV19 to TRBJ2-1, with TRBD2 matching 14 bases. Trimming removed 4 bases from V and 12 bases from J; junction bases left unmatched: 8. CDR3 length: 15 amino acids. From germline, CDR1 is LNHDA and CDR2 SQIVND (reference sequence). The CDR3 sequence is CASSTSGLAGAWQFF. The CDR3 nucleotides read TGTGCCAGTAGTACCTCGGGACTAGCGGGGGCTTGGCAGTTCTTC.